Each of the 3 T cell receptor beta chains below was sequenced from the same sample in a study of T cell repertoires in cytomegalovirus infection. Via MiXCR, TCRdb re-called the reads, giving one row per CDR3 protein. The sample has fewer than 300,000 distinct CDR3 sequences, about a quarter seen once. Sequenced sample: PBMCs. These receptors were taken from a human donor in good health (CMV status not recorded). Some clones in this sample may be carry-over from other donors' samples.

This clonotype appeared a few times. The J gene is TRBJ2-2, the V gene TRBV2, with 9 bases identical to TRBD1. Germline V gives CDR1 SNHLY, CDR2 FYNNEI. Unmatched junction bases numbered 4, after V lost 5 bases and J lost 0 bases. The length of the CDR3 is 16 residues. CDR3 coding DNA: TGTGCCAGCAGTACACAGGGGGCAACGAACACCGGGGAGCTGTTTTTT. Residues: CASSTQGATNTGELFF.

This clonotype was seen more than once but under ten times. The J gene is TRBJ1-3, the V gene TRBV28; D possibly corresponds to TRBD1 (5 bases). Trimming removed 3 bases at V and 4 bases at J, with 13 bases between. Looked up from germline, CDR1 is MDHEN and CDR2 is SYDVKM. This CDR3 comprises 15 residues. The CDR3 sequence is CASSLVRAAGNTIYF. DNA for the CDR3: TGTGCCAGCAGTTTGGTCAGGGCGGCCGGAAACACCATATATTTT.

This clonotype was picked up many times. The rearrangement links TRBV7-2 to TRBJ2-1, with TRBD2 identical over 11 bases. The CDR3 contains 14 residues. The trim removed 4 bases at V and 9 bases at J, leaving 5 bases unmatched. Looked up from germline, CDR1 is SGHTA and CDR2 is FQGNSA. The CDR3 spells CASSSLAGGGEQFF. CDR3 DNA: TGTGCCAGCAGCTCATTAGCGGGAGGGGGTGAGCAGTTCTTC.